This T cell receptor beta chain was retrieved from a study of breast tumors, draining lymph nodes, adjacent tissues. Study conclusions and caveats: Tumors had less TCR diversity than lymph nodes, more than nontumor tissue.

Via MiXCR, TCRdb re-called the multiplex PCR reads, giving one row per CDR3 protein. The table records approximately 90,000 distinct CDR3 sequences, roughly 28% of them present only once. There are 15 residues in the CDR3. Germline values: CDR1 MNHNS, CDR2 SASEGT. V lost 6 bases and J 8 bases, leaving 20 bases between the germline ends. Axillary draining lymph nodes of breast cancer patients supplied the node samples. Points on this clonotype: Its specificity is not known.

The chain joins TRBV6-1 to TRBJ2-4, with D maybe TRBD2 (6 bases). This clonotype was sampled from a female donor with breast cancer. Some clones in this sample may be carry-over from other donors' samples. Sequenced: axillary lymph node tissue. CDR3 sequence: CASRNLLGGLDIQYF. In DNA form, the CDR3 reads TGTGCCAGCAGAAACCTCCTGGGGGGTCTGGACATTCAGTACTTC.